This entry lists 14 T cell receptor beta chains sequenced from one sample in a study of sequential checkpoint blockade in melanoma (dated by TCRdb to the late 2010s). The library was produced with the immunoSEQ multiplex PCR assay. TCRdb limited this immuneACCESS table to in-frame rearrangements with V and J called. A share of clones is missing; checked studies link under half to unresolved V genes, and the rest is unexplained. The sample data list over 25,000 clones, and about 80% of these were observed just once. 13% of the sample rests with the top ten. The treatment or condition tag for this specimen amounts to: randomized to nivolumab then ipilimumab (arm A) or the reverse (arm B). The sample consisted of CD8+ T cells sorted from blood (inferred from file names), taken from a patient given nivolumab and ipilimumab in sequence. These receptors were taken from a human donor with melanoma.

This rearrangement joins TRBV9 to TRBJ2-1; 7 nucleotides match TRBD2. Germline CDR1 SGDLS, CDR2 YYNGEE. V lost 4 bases and J lost 8; bases outside the gene matches: 9. The CDR3 runs to 14 residues. The CDR3 reads CASSLGTIFHEQFF. The CDR3 DNA sequence: TGTGCCAGCAGCCTTGGGACTATTTTTCATGAGCAGTTCTTC. Full variable domain (remainder filled in from reference TRBV9 and TRBJ2-1): DSGVTQTPKHLITATGQRVTLRCSPRSGDLSVYWYQQSLDQGLQFLIQYYNGEERAKGNILERFSAQQFPDLHSELNLSSLELGDSALYFCASSLGTIFHEQFFGPGTRLTVL.

In DNA form, the CDR3 reads TGTGCCAGCAGTTTATCGGGGACTAGCGGGGGCGTCTACGAGCAGTACTTC. It encodes CASSLSGTSGGVYEQYF. The chain couples TRBV27 to TRBJ2-7, with TRBD2 matching 14 bases. Per germline, CDR1 MNHEY and CDR2 SMNVEV (reference sequence). The CDR3 is 17 amino acids. V shed 0 bases, J shed 3 bases, and the junction held 4 bases outside the gene matches.

This rearrangement joins TRBV28 to TRBJ2-5, with D possibly TRBD1 on 5 matching bases. Germline V CDR1 and CDR2: MDHEN, SYDVKM. V was shortened by 4 bases and J by 7 bases, with 16 bases between the two germline ends. The CDR3 spans 14 residues. CDR3 region: CASSSAGNSGTQYF. The DNA for the CDR3 is TGTGCCAGCAGTTCGGCAGGGAACTCTGGGACCCAGTACTTC.

J is TRBJ2-6 and V is TRBV2; D is uncertain. The CDR3 sequence is 15 residues long. Germline CDR1 SNHLY, CDR2 FYNNEI. V was trimmed by 11 bases and J by 1 base, leaving 15 bases between them. The CDR3 region has the DNA TGTGCCGGTTTCAGGTTATATTCTGGGGCCAACGTCCTGACTTTC. Encoded protein: CAGFRLYSGANVLTF.

This rearrangement joins TRBV25-1 to TRBJ2-3; 8 bases are shared with TRBD2. This CDR3 comprises 16 residues. V lost 2 bases, J lost 5 bases, and 9 bases stayed unmatched. Germline V gene lookup returns CDR1 MGHDK and CDR2 SYGVNS. CDR3 in DNA: TGTGCCAGCAGTGAACACACAGGACTAGCAAGAGATACGCAGTATTTT. This codes for CASSEHTGLARDTQYF. Combining the CDR3 with reference TRBV25-1 and TRBJ2-3 gives the whole variable domain EADIYQTPRYLVIGTGKKITLECSQTMGHDKMYWYQQDPGMELHLIHYSYGVNSTEKGDLSSESTVSRIRTEHFPLTLESARPSHTSQYLCASSEHTGLARDTQYFGPGTRLTVL.

About this clone itself: One end of the junction varies from germline; a read error may be responsible. V and J are TRBV11-3 and TRBJ2-3; 10 nucleotides line up with TRBD1. Germline V gene data show CDR1 as SGHNT and CDR2 as YENEEA. The CDR3 contains 16 residues. The CDR3 protein is CASSQRQGASTNTQYF. Here the CDR3 DNA reads TGTGCCAGCAGCCAGCGACAGGGGGCTTCCACAAATACGCAGTATTTT.

This clone showed up just a few times. V is TRBV6-4 and J is TRBJ2-4, with D possibly TRBD1 on 6 matching bases. CDR1 and CDR2 (germline): MRHNA, SNTAGT. V lost 6 bases to trimming and J lost 5 bases, with 17 bases between them. CDR3 length: 15 amino acids. CDR3 bases: TGTGCCAGCAGGGACCCTCAGGGGATAGAAAACATTCAGTACTTC. Residues: CASRDPQGIENIQYF.

This clone was detected once. This specimen includes other DNA sequences encoding the same CDR3. The rearrangement uses TRBV7-6 and TRBJ2-1; 7 nucleotides align to TRBD2. The CDR3 contains 14 residues. Germline lookup yields CDR1 SGHVS and CDR2 FNYEAQ. V shed 1 base and J 5 bases; nucleotides not matched to a gene: 2. The CDR3 loop is CASSLGGGNNEQFF. Here the CDR3 DNA reads TGTGCCAGCAGCTTAGGGGGGGGGAACAATGAGCAGTTCTTC.

J is TRBJ2-7 and V is TRBV5-6; D not certain. Germline CDR1 and CDR2: SGHDT and YYEEEE. The CDR3 covers 13 residues. V was trimmed by 1 base and J by 0 bases, leaving 5 bases between them. The CDR3 here is CASSLYSSYEQYF. The CDR3 DNA reads TGTGCCAGCAGCTTGTACAGCTCCTACGAGCAGTACTTC. The full variable domain, rest sourced from reference TRBV5-6 and TRBJ2-7, is DAGVTQSPTHLIKTRGQQVTLRCSPKSGHDTVSWYQQALGQGPQFIFQYYEEEERQRGNFPDRFSGHQFPNYSSELNVNALLLGDSALYLCASSLYSSYEQYFGPGTRLTVT.

The V gene is TRBV4-1, the J gene TRBJ1-1, with D perhaps TRBD1 (5 bases). Germline CDR1 MGHRA, CDR2 YSYEKL. This CDR3 contains 16 residues. V dropped 1 base and J dropped 0 bases, with 12 bases sitting between them. The CDR3 loop reads CASSQGAGHMNTEAFF. In DNA form, the CDR3 reads TGCGCCAGCAGCCAAGGGGCAGGGCATATGAACACTGAAGCTTTCTTT.

This chain's CDR3 is CASGSGREFYEQYF. In DNA, the CDR3 is TGTGCCAGCGGTTCGGGGCGGGAGTTCTACGAGCAGTACTTC. The chain employs TRBV28 and TRBJ2-7; 7 nucleotides line up with TRBD2. In germline, CDR1 is MDHEN, CDR2 SYDVKM. There are 14 residues in the CDR3. The V gene end was trimmed by 8 bases and the J gene end by 3 bases; junction bases not matched to a gene: 10.

The rearrangement links TRBV9 to TRBJ1-1; TRBD1 aligns across 8 bases. V dropped 3 bases and J dropped 5; count of bases not matched to a gene: 6. Germline V gene data show CDR1 as SGDLS and CDR2 as YYNGEE. The CDR3 is 14 amino acids. CDR3 residues: CASSGRTGLTEAFF. In DNA form, the CDR3 reads TGTGCCAGCAGCGGAAGGACAGGGTTGACTGAAGCTTTCTTT.

The chain has TRBV7-3 and TRBJ2-3; D unclear. Per germline, CDR1 SGHTA and CDR2 FQGTGA. The CDR3 has 14 residues. V was shortened by 1 base and J by 4 bases, with 9 bases between the two germline ends. The CDR3 DNA sequence: TGTGCCAGCAGCTTAATAGGCGGTGCAGATACGCAGTATTTT. This codes for CASSLIGGADTQYF.

CDR3 region: CASSDGTSYNEQFF. Written as DNA, the CDR3 is TGTGCCAGCAGTGACGGGACTAGTTACAATGAGCAGTTCTTC. The chain couples TRBV6-4 to TRBJ2-1; TRBD2 matches 8 bases. CDR1 and CDR2 from the germline V gene are MRHNA and SNTAGT. Unmatched junction bases numbered 1, after V lost 2 bases and J lost 4 bases. This CDR3 is built from 14 residues.